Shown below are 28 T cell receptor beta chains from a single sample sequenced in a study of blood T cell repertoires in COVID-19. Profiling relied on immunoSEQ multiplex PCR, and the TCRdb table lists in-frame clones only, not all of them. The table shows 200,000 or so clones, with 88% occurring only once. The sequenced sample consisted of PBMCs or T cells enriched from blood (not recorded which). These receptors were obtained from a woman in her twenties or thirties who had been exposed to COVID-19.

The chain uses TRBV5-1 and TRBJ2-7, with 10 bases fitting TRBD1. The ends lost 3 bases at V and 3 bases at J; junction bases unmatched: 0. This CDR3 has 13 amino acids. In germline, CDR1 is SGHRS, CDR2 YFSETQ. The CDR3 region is CASSWDRGYEQYF. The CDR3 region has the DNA TGCGCCAGCAGCTGGGACAGGGGCTACGAGCAGTACTTC.

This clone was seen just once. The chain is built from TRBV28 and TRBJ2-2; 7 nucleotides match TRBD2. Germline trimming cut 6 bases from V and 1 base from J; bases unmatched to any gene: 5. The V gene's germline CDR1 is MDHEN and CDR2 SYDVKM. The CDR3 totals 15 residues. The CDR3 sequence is CASSQRDGNTGELFF. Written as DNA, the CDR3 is TGTGCCAGCAGCCAGCGGGACGGGAACACCGGGGAGCTGTTTTTT.

CDR3 amino acids: CAWSVGVRNYGYTF. The DNA for the CDR3 is TGTGCCTGGAGTGTAGGGGTTAGGAACTATGGCTACACCTTC. The rearrangement links TRBV30 to TRBJ1-2; D is possibly TRBD1 (5 bases). The V end lost 0 bases, the J end lost 2 bases, and 10 bases lay between the germline ends. Germline loops: CDR1 GTSNPN, CDR2 SVGIG (reference sequence). CDR3 size: 14 residues. The full variable domain, with the rest looked up from reference TRBV30 and TRBJ1-2, is SQTIHQWPATLVQPVGSPLSLECTVEGTSNPNLYWYRQAAGRGLQLLFYSVGIGQISSEVPQNLSASRPQDRQFILSSKKLLLSDSGFYLCAWSVGVRNYGYTFGSGTRLTVV.

CDR3 protein: CSASSGRELSEQYF. The CDR3 nucleotides read TGCAGTGCTAGTTCCGGGCGGGAGCTCTCCGAGCAGTACTTC. V gene TRBV20-1 combines with J gene TRBJ2-7; 7 positions agree with TRBD2. Germline CDR1 is DFQATT and CDR2 is SNEGSKA (reference sequence). CDR3 length: 14 residues. The ends lost 3 bases at V and 6 bases at J; junction bases unmatched: 11.

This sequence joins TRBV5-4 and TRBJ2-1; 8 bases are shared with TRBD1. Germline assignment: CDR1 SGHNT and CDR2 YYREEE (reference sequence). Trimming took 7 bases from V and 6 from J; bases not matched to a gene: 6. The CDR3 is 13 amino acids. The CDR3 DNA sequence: TGTGCCAGCCTGGACGGGACAGGCAATGAGCAGTTCTTC. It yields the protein CASLDGTGNEQFF. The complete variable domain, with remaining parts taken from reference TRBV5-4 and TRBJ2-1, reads ETGVTQSPTHLIKTRGQQVTLRCSSQSGHNTVSWYQQALGQGPQFIFQYYREEENGRGNFPPRFSGLQFPNYSSELNVNALELDDSALYLCASLDGTGNEQFFGPGTRLTVL.

CDR3 residues: CASSPSRLPDNEQFF. The CDR3 bases are TGCGCCAGCAGCCCCTCTCGACTGCCTGACAATGAGCAGTTCTTC. The rearrangement joins TRBV4-1 to TRBJ2-1; D call uncertain. Germline V CDR1 and CDR2: MGHRA, YSYEKL. V lost 4 bases and J 5 bases, leaving 15 bases between the germline ends. The CDR3 covers 15 residues.

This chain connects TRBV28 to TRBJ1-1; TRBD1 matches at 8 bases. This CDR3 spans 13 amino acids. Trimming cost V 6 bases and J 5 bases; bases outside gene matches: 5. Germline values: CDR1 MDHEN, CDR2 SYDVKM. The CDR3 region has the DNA TGTGCCAGCAGGAATACAGGGGGAACTGAAGCTTTCTTT. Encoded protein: CASRNTGGTEAFF.

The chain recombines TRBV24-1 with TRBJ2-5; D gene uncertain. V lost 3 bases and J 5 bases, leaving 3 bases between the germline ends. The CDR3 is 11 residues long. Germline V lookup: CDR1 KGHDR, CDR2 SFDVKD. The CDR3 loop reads CATSDRETQYF. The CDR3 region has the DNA TGTGCCACCAGTGATCGGGAGACCCAGTACTTC.

CDR3 nucleotides: TGTGCCATCAGTTCTAGGGAGCCGAACACTGAAGCTTTCTTT. Translation gives CAISSREPNTEAFF. This chain uses TRBV10-3 with TRBJ1-1; the D is unclear. Germline CDR1 is ENHRY and CDR2 is SYGVKD. This CDR3 spans 14 amino acids. V shed 5 bases and J shed 1 base, with 11 bases lying between them.

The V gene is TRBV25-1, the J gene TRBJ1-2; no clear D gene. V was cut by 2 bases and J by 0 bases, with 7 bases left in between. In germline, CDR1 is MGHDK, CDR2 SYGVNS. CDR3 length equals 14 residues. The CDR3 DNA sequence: TGTGCCAGCAGTGAAATAGCGGCTAACTATGGCTACACCTTC. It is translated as CASSEIAANYGYTF.

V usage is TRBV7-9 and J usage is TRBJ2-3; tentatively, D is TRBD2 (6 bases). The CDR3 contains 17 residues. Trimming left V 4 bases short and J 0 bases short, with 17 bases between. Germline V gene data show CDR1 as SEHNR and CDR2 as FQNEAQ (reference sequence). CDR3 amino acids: CASSSTFGGISTDTQYF. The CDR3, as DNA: TGTGCCAGCAGCTCCACTTTCGGCGGGATCAGCACAGATACGCAGTATTTT.

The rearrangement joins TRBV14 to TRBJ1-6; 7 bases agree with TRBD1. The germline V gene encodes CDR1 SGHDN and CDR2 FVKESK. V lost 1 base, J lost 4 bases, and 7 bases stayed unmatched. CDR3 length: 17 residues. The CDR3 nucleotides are TGTGCCAGCAGCCAAGGGGGTGTGGGACAGTATAATTCACCCCTCCACTTT. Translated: CASSQGGVGQYNSPLHF.

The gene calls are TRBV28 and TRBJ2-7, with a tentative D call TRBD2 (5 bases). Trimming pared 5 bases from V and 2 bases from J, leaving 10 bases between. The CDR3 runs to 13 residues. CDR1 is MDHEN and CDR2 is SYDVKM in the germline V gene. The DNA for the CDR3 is TGTGCCAGCAGTGTCGGGGTGACCTACGAGCAGTACTTC. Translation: CASSVGVTYEQYF.

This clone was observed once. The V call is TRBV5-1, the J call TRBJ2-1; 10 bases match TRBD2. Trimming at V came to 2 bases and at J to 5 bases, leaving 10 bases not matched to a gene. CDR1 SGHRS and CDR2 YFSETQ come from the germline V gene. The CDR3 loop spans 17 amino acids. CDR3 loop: CASSLLTSGTSNNEQFF. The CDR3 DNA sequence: TGCGCCAGCAGCTTACTCACTAGCGGGACTTCCAACAATGAGCAGTTCTTC.

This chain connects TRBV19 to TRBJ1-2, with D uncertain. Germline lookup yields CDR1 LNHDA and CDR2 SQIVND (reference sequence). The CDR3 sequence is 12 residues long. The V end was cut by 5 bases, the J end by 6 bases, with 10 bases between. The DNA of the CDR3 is TGTGCCAGTAGTGTCCGGGAGCATGGCTACACCTTC. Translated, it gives CASSVREHGYTF.

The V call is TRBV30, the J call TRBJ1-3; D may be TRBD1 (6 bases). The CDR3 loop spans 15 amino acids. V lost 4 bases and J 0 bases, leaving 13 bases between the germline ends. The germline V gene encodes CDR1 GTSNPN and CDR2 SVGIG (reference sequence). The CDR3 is CAWTRDRHSGNTIYF. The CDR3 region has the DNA TGTGCCTGGACCAGAGACAGGCACTCTGGAAACACCATATATTTT.

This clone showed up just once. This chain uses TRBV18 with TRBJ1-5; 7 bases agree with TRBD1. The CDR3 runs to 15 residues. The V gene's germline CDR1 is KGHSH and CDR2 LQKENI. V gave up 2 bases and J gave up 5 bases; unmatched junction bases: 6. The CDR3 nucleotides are TGTGCCAGCTCACCAGGGGACAGCGCTTATCAGCCCCAGCATTTT. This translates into CASSPGDSAYQPQHF.

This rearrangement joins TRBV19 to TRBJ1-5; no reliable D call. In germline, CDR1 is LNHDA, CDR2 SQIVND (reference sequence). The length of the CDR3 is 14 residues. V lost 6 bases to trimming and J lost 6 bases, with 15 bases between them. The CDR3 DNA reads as TGTGCCAGTAGCCCTGAGGCAGTATTTCAGCCCCAGCATTTT. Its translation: CASSPEAVFQPQHF.

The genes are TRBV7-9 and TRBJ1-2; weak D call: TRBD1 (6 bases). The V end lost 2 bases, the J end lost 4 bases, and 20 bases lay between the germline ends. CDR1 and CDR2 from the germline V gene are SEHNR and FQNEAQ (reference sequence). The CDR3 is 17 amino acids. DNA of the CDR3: TGTGCCAGCAGCTTATATTCCTCGGACAGACAACCCTATGGCTACACCTTC. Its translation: CASSLYSSDRQPYGYTF.

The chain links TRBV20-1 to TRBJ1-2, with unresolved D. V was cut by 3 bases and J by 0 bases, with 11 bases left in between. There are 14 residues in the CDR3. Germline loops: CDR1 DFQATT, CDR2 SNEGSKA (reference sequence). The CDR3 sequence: CSASFRVPNYGYTF. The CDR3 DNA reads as TGCAGTGCTAGTTTTCGGGTTCCTAACTATGGCTACACCTTC.

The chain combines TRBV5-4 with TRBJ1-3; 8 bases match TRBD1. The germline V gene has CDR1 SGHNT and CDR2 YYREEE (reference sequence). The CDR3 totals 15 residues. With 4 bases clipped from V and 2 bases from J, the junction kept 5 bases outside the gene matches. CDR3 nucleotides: TGTGCCAGCAGCCCGGACAGGGCAACTGGAAACACCATATATTTT. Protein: CASSPDRATGNTIYF.

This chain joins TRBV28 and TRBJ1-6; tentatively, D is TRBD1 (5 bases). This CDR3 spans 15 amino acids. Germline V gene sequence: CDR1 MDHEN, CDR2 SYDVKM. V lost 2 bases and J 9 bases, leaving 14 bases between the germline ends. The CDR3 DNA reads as TGTGCCAGCAGTTTACGGACGGGGGTGGGTTCACCCCTCCACTTT. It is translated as CASSLRTGVGSPLHF. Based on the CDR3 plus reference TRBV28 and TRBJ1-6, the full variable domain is DVKVTQSSRYLVKRTGEKVFLECVQDMDHENMFWYRQDPGLGLRLIYFSYDVKMKEKGDIPEGYSVSREKKERFSLILESASTNQTSMYLCASSLRTGVGSPLHFGNGTRLTVT.

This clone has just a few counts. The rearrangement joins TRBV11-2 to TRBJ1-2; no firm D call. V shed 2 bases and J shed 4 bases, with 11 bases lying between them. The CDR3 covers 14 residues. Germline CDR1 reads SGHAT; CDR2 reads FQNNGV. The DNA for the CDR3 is TGTGCCAGCAGCTTAATCCGGGATAGCTATGGCTACACCTTC. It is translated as CASSLIRDSYGYTF.

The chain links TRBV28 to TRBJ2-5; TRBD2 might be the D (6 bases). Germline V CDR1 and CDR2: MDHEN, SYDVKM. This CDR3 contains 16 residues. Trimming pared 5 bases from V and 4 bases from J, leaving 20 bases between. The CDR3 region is CASSAPGGGLTETQYF. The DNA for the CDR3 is TGTGCCAGCAGTGCCCCAGGTGGGGGACTCACAGAGACCCAGTACTTC.

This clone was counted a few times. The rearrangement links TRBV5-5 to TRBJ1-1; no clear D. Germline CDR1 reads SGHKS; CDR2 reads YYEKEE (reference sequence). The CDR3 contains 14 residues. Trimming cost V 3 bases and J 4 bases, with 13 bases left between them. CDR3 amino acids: CASSYLDGGTEAFF. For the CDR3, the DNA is TGTGCCAGCAGCTACCTGGACGGAGGCACTGAAGCTTTCTTT.

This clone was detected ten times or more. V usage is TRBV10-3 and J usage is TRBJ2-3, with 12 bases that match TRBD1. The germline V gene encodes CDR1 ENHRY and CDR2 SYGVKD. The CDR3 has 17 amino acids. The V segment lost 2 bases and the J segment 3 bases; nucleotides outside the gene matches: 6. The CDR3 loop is CAISETWDRGPTDTQYF. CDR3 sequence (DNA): TGTGCCATCAGTGAGACCTGGGACAGGGGGCCGACAGATACGCAGTATTTT.

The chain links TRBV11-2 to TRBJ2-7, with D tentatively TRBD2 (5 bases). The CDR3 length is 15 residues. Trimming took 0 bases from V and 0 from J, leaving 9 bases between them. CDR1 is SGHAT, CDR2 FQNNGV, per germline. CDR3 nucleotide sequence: TGTGCCAGCAGCTTAGATGGCGGGCTCTCCTACGAGCAGTACTTC. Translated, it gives CASSLDGGLSYEQYF.

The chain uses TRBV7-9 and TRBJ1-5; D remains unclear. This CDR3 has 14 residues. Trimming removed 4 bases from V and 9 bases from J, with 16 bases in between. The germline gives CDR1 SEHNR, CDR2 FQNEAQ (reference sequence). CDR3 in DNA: TGTGCCAGCAGCTCATCCGAGGCATTGATGCCCCAGCATTTT. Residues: CASSSSEALMPQHF. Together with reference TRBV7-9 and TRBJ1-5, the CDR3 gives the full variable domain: DTGVSQNPRHKITKRGQNVTFRCDPISEHNRLYWYRQTLGQGPEFLTYFQNEAQLEKSRLLSDRFSAERPKGSFSTLEIQRTEQGDSAMYLCASSSSEALMPQHFGDGTRLSIL.